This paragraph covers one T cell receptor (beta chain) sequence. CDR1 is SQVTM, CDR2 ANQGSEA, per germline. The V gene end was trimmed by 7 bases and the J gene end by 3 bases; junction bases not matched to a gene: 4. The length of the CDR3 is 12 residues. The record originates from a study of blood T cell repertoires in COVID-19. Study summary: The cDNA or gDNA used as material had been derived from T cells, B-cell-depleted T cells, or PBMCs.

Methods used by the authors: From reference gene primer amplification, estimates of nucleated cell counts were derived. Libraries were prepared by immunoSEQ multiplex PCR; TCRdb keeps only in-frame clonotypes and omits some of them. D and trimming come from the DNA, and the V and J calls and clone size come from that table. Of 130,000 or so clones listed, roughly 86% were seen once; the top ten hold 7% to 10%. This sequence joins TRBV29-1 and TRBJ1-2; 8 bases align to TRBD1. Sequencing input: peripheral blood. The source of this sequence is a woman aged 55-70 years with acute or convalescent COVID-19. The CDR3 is CSGQGQDYGYTF. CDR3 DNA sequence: TGCAGCGGCCAGGGACAGGACTATGGCTACACCTTC.